These 9 T cell receptor beta chains were all obtained from the same sample, sequenced in a study of T cells in localized non-small cell lung cancer. Generated by immunoSEQ multiplex PCR, the TCRdb table keeps only in-frame clones and is missing some. Of about 59,000 clones listed, roughly 90% are singletons. The starting material was peripheral blood, obtained before any cancer treatment. These receptor sequences come from a woman aged 35 to 70 with stage I lung adenocarcinoma.

This clone was counted a single time. The V gene is TRBV28, the J gene TRBJ1-5; unclear D gene. V lost 2 bases and J lost 3, with 11 bases in between. Germline V gene data show CDR1 as MDHEN and CDR2 as SYDVKM. This CDR3 contains 15 residues. CDR3 region: CASSLPTTPNQPQHF. The CDR3 DNA follows: TGTGCCAGCAGTTTACCGACAACCCCCAATCAGCCCCAGCATTTT.

This clone has only a few counts. The gene calls are TRBV18 and TRBJ2-7; a possible D gene is TRBD2 (6 bases). Trimming removed 2 bases from V and 6 bases from J, with 14 bases in between. Germline loops: CDR1 KGHSH, CDR2 LQKENI. The CDR3 has 14 amino acids. CDR3 protein: CASSPAMEGSEQYF. The CDR3 DNA reads as TGTGCCAGCTCACCAGCGATGGAGGGCTCCGAGCAGTACTTC.

The gene calls are TRBV5-8 and TRBJ2-1; 9 bases are shared with TRBD2. The junction had 6 bases not matched to a gene; V was cut back by 0 bases and J by 8 bases. The CDR3 runs to 15 residues. Germline V lookup: CDR1 SGHTS, CDR2 YDEGEE. Here the CDR3 DNA reads TGTGCCAGCAGCTTGGGCGTAGCGGGAGTCGATGAGCAGTTCTTC. Translation gives CASSLGVAGVDEQFF. Drawing the rest from reference TRBV5-8 and TRBJ2-1, the complete variable domain is EAGVTQSPTHLIKTRGQQATLRCSPISGHTSVYWYQQALGLGLQFLLWYDEGEERNRGNFPPRFSGRQFPNYSSELNVNALELEDSALYLCASSLGVAGVDEQFFGPGTRLTVL.

The V and J genes are TRBV7-2 and TRBJ2-3; 9 bases are shared with TRBD1. Trimming cost V 1 base and J 1 base; bases outside gene matches: 0. This CDR3 is built from 15 residues. CDR1 is SGHTA, CDR2 FQGNSA, per germline. For the CDR3, the DNA is TGTGCCAGCAGCTTAGGACAGGGGGGCACAGATACGCAGTATTTT. Its translation: CASSLGQGGTDTQYF.

The CDR3 DNA sequence: TGTGCCAGCAGCCTCGAAGGGACGGAGGCCTACAATGAGCAGTTCTTC. This encodes CASSLEGTEAYNEQFF. The genes are TRBV9 and TRBJ2-1; D could derive from TRBD1 or TRBD2 (5 bases each). Trimming cost V 4 bases and J 2 bases, with 16 bases left between them. CDR1 and CDR2 from the germline V gene are SGDLS and YYNGEE. The CDR3 is made up of 16 amino acids.

This chain uses TRBV6-1 with TRBJ1-1, with 9 bases aligning to TRBD1. The germline CDR1 and CDR2 sequences are MNHNS and SASEGT. CDR3 size: 14 residues. V shed 1 base and J 4 bases; nucleotides not matched to a gene: 1. CDR3 sequence reads: CASSEVGQGTEAFF. For the CDR3, the DNA is TGTGCCAGCAGTGAAGTGGGACAGGGCACTGAAGCTTTCTTT.

The rearrangement joins TRBV6-5 to TRBJ2-7; D is unclear. The CDR3 has 13 amino acids. The V end lost 6 bases, the J end lost 0 bases, and 9 bases lay between the germline ends. From germline, CDR1 is MNHEY and CDR2 SVGAGI. The CDR3, as DNA: TGTGCCAGCAGCGGCAAAAGCTCCTACGAGCAGTACTTC. Its translation is CASSGKSSYEQYF.

This chain connects TRBV19 to TRBJ2-7; 9 positions agree with TRBD1. V was pared by 5 bases and J by 4 bases, with 6 bases of the junction left unmatched. The V gene's germline CDR1 is LNHDA and CDR2 SQIVND (reference sequence). The CDR3 is 14 residues long. The DNA for the CDR3 is TGTGCCAGTAGTGTGTCGGACAGGGGTTACGAGCAGTACTTC. Residues: CASSVSDRGYEQYF.

The V gene is TRBV6-5, the J gene TRBJ1-1; D is unresolved. V gave up 2 bases and J gave up 3 bases, with 13 bases separating them. Per the germline V gene, CDR1 is MNHEY and CDR2 is SVGAGI. The CDR3 sequence is 15 residues long. The CDR3 DNA sequence: TGTGCCAGCAGTTACGATCGGGGAAGGTACACTGAAGCTTTCTTT. It is translated as CASSYDRGRYTEAFF.